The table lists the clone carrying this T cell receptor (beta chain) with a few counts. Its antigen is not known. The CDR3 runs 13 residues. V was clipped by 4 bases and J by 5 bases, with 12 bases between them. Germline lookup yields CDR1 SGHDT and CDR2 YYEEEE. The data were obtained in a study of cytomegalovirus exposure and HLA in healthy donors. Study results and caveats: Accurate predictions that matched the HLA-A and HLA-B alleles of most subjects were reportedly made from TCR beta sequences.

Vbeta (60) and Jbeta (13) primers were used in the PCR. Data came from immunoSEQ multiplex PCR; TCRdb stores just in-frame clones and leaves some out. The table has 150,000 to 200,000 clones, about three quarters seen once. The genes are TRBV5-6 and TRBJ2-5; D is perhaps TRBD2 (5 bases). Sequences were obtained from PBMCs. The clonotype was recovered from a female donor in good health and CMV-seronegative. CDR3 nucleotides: TGTGCCAGCAGCCAGAGGGTTGGGGAGACCCAGTACTTC. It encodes CASSQRVGETQYF.